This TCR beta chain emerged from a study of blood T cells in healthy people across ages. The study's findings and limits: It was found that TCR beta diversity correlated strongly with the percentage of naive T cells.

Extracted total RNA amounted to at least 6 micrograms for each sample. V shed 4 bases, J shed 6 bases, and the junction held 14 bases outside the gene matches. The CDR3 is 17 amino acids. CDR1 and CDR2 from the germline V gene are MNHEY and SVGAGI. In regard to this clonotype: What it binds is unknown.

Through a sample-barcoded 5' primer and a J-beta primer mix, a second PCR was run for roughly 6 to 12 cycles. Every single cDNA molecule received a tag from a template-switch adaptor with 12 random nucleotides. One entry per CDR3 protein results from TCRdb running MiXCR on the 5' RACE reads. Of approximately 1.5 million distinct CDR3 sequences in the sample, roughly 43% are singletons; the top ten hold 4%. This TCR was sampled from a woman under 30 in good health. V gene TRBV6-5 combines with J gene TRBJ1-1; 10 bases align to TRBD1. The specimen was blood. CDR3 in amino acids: CASSSPGQGRGRAEAFF. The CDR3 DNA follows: TGTGCCAGCAGTTCGCCGGGACAGGGGAGGGGGAGGGCTGAAGCTTTCTTT.